Listed below are T cell receptor beta chains from one sample, sequenced in a study of siplizumab effects on memory and regulatory T cells. Clones were sequenced by immunoSEQ multiplex PCR, and TCRdb holds only the in-frame ones, with some missing. The sample records 85,000 to 130,000 clones, about 94% being singletons. The sequenced sample was Tregs sorted from blood. The receptors come from a human donor in good health. Both conserved end residues are part of each CDR3. A D gene is named only where the DNA matches it firmly. A row's size may be missing; if present it is once, few, many or a size class.

J	V	D	length	size	DNA	CDR3
TRBJ1-2	TRBV25-1	NA	17	NA	TGTGCCAGCAGTGCCCTCGCGTGGGGGGGGGCCAACTATGGCTACACCTTC	CASSALAWGGANYGYTF
TRBJ2-7	TRBV2	NA	14	NA	TGTGCCAGCTTCAACCATGGGAGCTCCTACGAGCAGTACTTC	CASFNHGSSYEQYF
TRBJ1-2	TRBV6-5	NA	14	NA	TGTGCCAGCAGTTACTCACGGACCAACTATGGCTACACCTTC	CASSYSRTNYGYTF
TRBJ1-5	TRBV7-2	NA	16	NA	TGTGCCAGCAGCTTAGCTGGGGGGTATAGCAATCAGCCCCAGCATTTT	CASSLAGGYSNQPQHF
TRBJ2-1	TRBV6-1	TRBD2	15	NA	TGTGCCAGCAGTGGGAGCGGGAGCTCCTACAATGAGCAGTTCTTC	CASSGSGSSYNEQFF
TRBJ1-2	TRBV5-4	NA	14	NA	TGTGCCAGCAGCCCGGCCGGGATGGACTATGGCTACACCTTC	CASSPAGMDYGYTF
TRBJ2-5	TRBV20-1	NA	10	NA	TGCAGTGCTAGAAAAGAGACCCAGTACTTC	CSARKETQYF
TRBJ2-5	TRBV25-1	NA	12	NA	TGTGCCAGCAGTTTCAGGGACGAGACCCAGTACTTC	CASSFRDETQYF
TRBJ2-1	TRBV5-1	NA	15	NA	TGCGCCAGCAGCCCCCAGCGGAGCTCCTACAATGAGCAGTTCTTC	CASSPQRSSYNEQFF
TRBJ1-1	TRBV6-5	NA	13	NA	TGTGCCAGCAGTCCCAGGGGTGGGACTGAAGCTTTCTTT	CASSPRGGTEAFF
TRBJ1-4	TRBV2	NA	12	NA	TGTGCCAGCAGTGAACTAGATGAAAAACTGTTTTTT	CASSELDEKLFF
TRBJ2-4	TRBV4-1	NA	18	NA	TGCGCCAGCAGCCAAGATCCTTCTATCGCCTTAGCCAAAAACATTCAGTACTTC	CASSQDPSIALAKNIQYF
TRBJ2-2	TRBV4-2	NA	13	NA	TGTGCCAGCAGCCACGAGGGGTTCGGGGAGCTGTTTTTT	CASSHEGFGELFF
TRBJ1-5	TRBV6-1	NA	14	once	TGTGCCAGCAGCTTTAAGCATGGCAATCAGCCCCAGCATTTT	CASSFKHGNQPQHF
TRBJ1-1	TRBV6-6	NA	12	NA	TGTGCCAGCAGGGCAGGGGTCACTGAAGCTTTCTTT	CASRAGVTEAFF
TRBJ1-2	TRBV5-1	NA	13	NA	TGCGCCAGCAGCTTGGCCCAGAAATATGGCTACACCTTC	CASSLAQKYGYTF
TRBJ1-4	TRBV7-8	NA	14	NA	TGTGCCAGCAGCCACCGGGCGACCCGTGAAAAACTGTTTTTT	CASSHRATREKLFF
TRBJ2-5	TRBV7-9	NA	12	once	TGTGCCAGCAGCCAGGCGGGGTCGACCCAGTACTTC	CASSQAGSTQYF
TRBJ1-1	TRBV5-1	NA	16	NA	TGCGCCAGCAGCTCGCATGGGCCAGGGGTAAACACTGAAGCTTTCTTT	CASSSHGPGVNTEAFF
TRBJ2-1	TRBV5-3	NA	18	NA	TGTGCCAGAAGCTTGGTGGACAAATGGGGTCCCTCCTACAATGAGCAGTTCTTC	CARSLVDKWGPSYNEQFF
TRBJ1-2	TRBV27	NA	13	few	TGTGCCAGCAGTCCCACCCGACGGGATGGCTACACCTTC	CASSPTRRDGYTF
TRBJ2-7	TRBV27	NA	14	NA	TGTGCCAGCCACCGCGAAGGGAGCTCCTACGAGCAGTACTTC	CASHREGSSYEQYF
TRBJ2-2	TRBV18	NA	15	NA	TGTGCCAGCTCACCGAGGGACGCGAACACCGGGGAGCTGTTTTTT	CASSPRDANTGELFF
TRBJ1-4	TRBV18	NA	13	NA	TGTGCCAGCTCACCGCGCAGGATTGAAAAACTGTTTTTT	CASSPRRIEKLFF
TRBJ2-1	TRBV7-9	TRBD1	16	NA	TGTGCCAGCACCAACGGGAGACTTACAGGGGGCAATGAGCAGTTCTTC	CASTNGRLTGGNEQFF
TRBJ2-2	TRBV6-6	TRBD1	16	NA	TGTGCCAGCAGTTCACACAGGGGGCCGGGCACCGGGGAGCTGTTTTTT	CASSSHRGPGTGELFF
TRBJ2-3	TRBV7-8	NA	13	NA	TGTGCCAGCAGCGCAGGGGTGGGAGATACGCAGTATTTT	CASSAGVGDTQYF
TRBJ2-5	TRBV5-1	NA	14	NA	TGCGCCAGCAGCTCCCGCCGGGGCCAAGAGACCCAGTACTTC	CASSSRRGQETQYF
TRBJ2-2	TRBV25-1	TRBD1	13	NA	TGTGCCAGCAGGGGGACAGGCACCGGGGAGCTGTTTTTT	CASRGTGTGELFF
TRBJ2-7	TRBV6-1	TRBD1	13	NA	TGTGCCAGCAGTACGACAGGGTTCTACGAGCAGTACTTC	CASSTTGFYEQYF
TRBJ1-1	TRBV4-1	NA	16	NA	TGCGCCAGCAGCCAAGAGCCCGGACGGAGGAACACTGAAGCTTTCTTT	CASSQEPGRRNTEAFF
TRBJ2-7	TRBV14	TRBD1	15	NA	TGTGCCAGCAGCCCACGACAGGGGAGCTCCTACGAGCAGTACTTC	CASSPRQGSSYEQYF
TRBJ1-6	TRBV19	TRBD1	13	NA	TGTGCCAGCCGGACAGGGGAGCATTCACCCCTCCACTTT	CASRTGEHSPLHF
TRBJ1-1	TRBV6-5	NA	14	NA	TGTGCCAGCATGGGAAGGGCCGTGAACACTGAAGCTTTCTTT	CASMGRAVNTEAFF
TRBJ1-2	TRBV5-1	TRBD1	14	NA	TGCGCCAGCAGCCTGGGACAGTCGGGCTATGGCTACACCTTC	CASSLGQSGYGYTF
TRBJ2-7	TRBV7-9	NA	13	NA	TGTGCCAGCAGCTTTTCAGGGACCTACGAGCAGTACTTC	CASSFSGTYEQYF
TRBJ2-7	TRBV11-3	TRBD2	16	NA	TGTGCCAGCAGCTTCGATAGCGGGGGGGATCCCTACGAGCAGTACTTC	CASSFDSGGDPYEQYF
TRBJ2-7	TRBV11-3	TRBD1	14	NA	TGTGCCAGCAGCACCTCGGACAGGGCATACGAGCAGTACTTC	CASSTSDRAYEQYF
TRBJ2-5	TRBV9	NA	15	NA	TGTGCCAGCAGCGTGAGTCCAGGGACCGGTGAGACCCAGTACTTC	CASSVSPGTGETQYF
TRBJ2-7	TRBV11-2	NA	14	NA	TGTGCCAGCAGCTTAGCCGGGACGGACTACGAGCAGTACTTC	CASSLAGTDYEQYF
TRBJ2-7	TRBV5-1	TRBD1	11	NA	TGCGCCAGCCTCTCAGGGGGCGAGCAGTACTTC	CASLSGGEQYF
TRBJ2-1	TRBV11-3	NA	14	NA	TGTGCCAGCAGCGCCAGCACGCCCTACAATGAGCAGTTCTTC	CASSASTPYNEQFF
TRBJ2-1	TRBV14	NA	13	NA	TGTGCCAGCAGCCAAGATCGGCGGAATGAGCAGTTCTTC	CASSQDRRNEQFF
TRBJ1-2	TRBV10-3	TRBD1	11	few	TGTGCCATCGGGCGACAGGGTGGAGACACCTTC	CAIGRQGGDTF
TRBJ1-1	TRBV15	NA	15	NA	TGTGCCACCAGCAGAGATAGGCGTGTGATCACTGAAGCTTTCTTT	CATSRDRRVITEAFF
TRBJ1-4	TRBV19	TRBD1	15	NA	TGTGCCAGTAGTGACCGGGACAGTGAAAATGAAAAACTGTTTTTT	CASSDRDSENEKLFF
TRBJ2-5	TRBV6-6	NA	10	NA	TGTGCCAGCAGGAAAGAGACCCAGTACTTC	CASRKETQYF